Reported below is one T cell receptor beta chain. Its antigen is unknown. V gave up 1 base and J gave up 7 bases; unmatched junction bases: 6. The length of the CDR3 is 15 residues. Looked up from germline, CDR1 is MNHEY and CDR2 is SVGEGT. These data originate in a study of T cell responses to AZD1222 COVID-19 vaccine. Sequenced by immunoSEQ multiplex PCR; TCRdb stores in-frame clones only, minus some. The sample carries more than 70,000 clones, roughly 85% recorded once. The study's findings and limits: Donors skewed white British and female; clonal diversity was possibly underestimated.

The rearrangement uses TRBV6-2 or TRBV6-3 and TRBJ1-5; TRBD1 matches at 8 bases. This sequence originates from an adult who received the AZD1222 COVID-19 vaccine. The material was peripheral blood, obtained 28 days after the second AZD1222 dose. CDR3 DNA sequence: TGTGCCAGCAGTTACTTAGACAGGGGAGTCCAGCCCCAGCATTTT. Amino acids: CASSYLDRGVQPQHF.